The clone carrying this T cell receptor (beta chain) was counted a few times. This sample stems from a study of blood T cell repertoires in COVID-19. Across the study: Collection of acute and convalescent COVID-19 samples took place in the United States, Italy and Spain. In each case, the material was cDNA or gDNA derived from T cells, B-cell-depleted T cells, or PBMCs.

Those enrolled in Seattle joined during active infection and were followed longitudinally afterward. CDR3 length: 14 residues. Trimming at V came to 6 bases and at J to 1 base, leaving 5 bases not matched to a gene. In germline, CDR1 is MNHEY, CDR2 SVGEGT. In the source study's methods: Amplification of reference gene primers provided the estimated nucleated cell counts. The protocol was immunoSEQ multiplex PCR, while the TCRdb copy is restricted to in-frame clones and leaves out a portion. V and J calls and clone size follow that table, whereas D and trimming were derived from the DNA. The data show about 160,000 clones, 75% to 85% seen once.

This rearrangement joins TRBV6-2 or TRBV6-3 to TRBJ2-5; 7 bases map to TRBD2. Sequencing was performed on peripheral blood. This receptor was taken from a woman in her fifties or sixties with COVID-19, enrolled during active disease. The DNA for the CDR3 is TGTGCCAGCAGCCCAGGGAGGGCCCAAGAGACCCAGTACTTC. The encoded protein is CASSPGRAQETQYF.